A selection of T cell receptor beta chains follows, all from one sample in a study of blood T cell repertoires in COVID-19. Sequenced by immunoSEQ multiplex PCR; TCRdb stores in-frame clones only, minus some. The repertoire holds about 250,000 clones, with around 84% as singletons. Sequencing was carried out using PBMCs or T cells enriched from blood (not recorded which). These receptors all come from a man aged 40-49 years who had recovered from COVID-19. The CDR3 runs from the conserved cysteine through the conserved F or W. The D gene is left open where the match is weak. Clone size is stated in some rows and not others, as once, few, many or a class when expanded.

V,J,D,size,CDR3,DNA
TRBV9,TRBJ2-7,NA,NA,CASSPLQRDSYEQYF,TGTGCCAGCAGCCCCCTACAGAGGGATTCCTACGAGCAGTACTTC
TRBV7-9,TRBJ2-1,NA,NA,CASSTSSYNEQFF,TGTGCCAGCAGCACTAGTTCCTACAATGAGCAGTTCTTC
TRBV19,TRBJ2-7,TRBD1,NA,CATSRTGDEQYF,TGTGCCACCTCCCGGACAGGGGACGAGCAGTACTTC
TRBV19,TRBJ2-3,TRBD1,NA,CASSKGAWLSHAVDTQYF,TGTGCCAGTAGCAAGGGGGCTTGGTTATCCCACGCTGTCGATACGCAGTATTTT
TRBV30,TRBJ1-2,NA,NA,CAWTRGWYGYTF,TGTGCCTGGACTCGGGGATGGTATGGCTACACCTTC
TRBV10-3,TRBJ2-3,TRBD2,few,CAITSGGAVTDTQYF,TGTGCCATTACTAGCGGGGGGGCCGTGACAGATACGCAGTATTTT
TRBV10-1,TRBJ1-2,TRBD1,few,CATGQVGYTF,TGCGCCACCGGACAGGTGGGCTACACCTTC
TRBV4-1,TRBJ1-5,TRBD1,NA,CASSHTGQGESQPQHF,TGCGCCAGCAGCCATACTGGACAGGGTGAATCTCAGCCCCAGCATTTT
TRBV6-2/TRBV6-3,TRBJ1-1,NA,NA,CASSYYGEGEAFF,TGTGCCAGCAGTTACTACGGGGAGGGTGAAGCTTTCTTT
TRBV30,TRBJ1-2,TRBD1,NA,CAAEQGWRGYTF,TGTGCCGCCGAACAGGGGTGGCGTGGCTACACCTTC
TRBV7-9,TRBJ2-1,TRBD1,NA,CASSPTGTGSDNEQFF,TGTGCCAGCAGCCCCACCGGGACAGGGTCAGACAATGAGCAGTTCTTC
TRBV6-5,TRBJ2-7,NA,NA,CASSYGSFHYEQYF,TGTGCCAGCAGTTACGGCAGTTTTCACTACGAGCAGTACTTC
TRBV5-1,TRBJ1-4,NA,NA,CASSYGGAEKLFF,TGCGCCAGCAGCTACGGCGGGGCAGAAAAACTGTTTTTT
TRBV29-1,TRBJ2-7,TRBD2,NA,CSAKGGEGGYEQYF,TGCAGCGCCAAAGGAGGGGAGGGAGGGTACGAGCAGTACTTC
TRBV11-3,TRBJ2-1,NA,NA,CASSSRSESSYNEQFF,TGTGCCAGCAGCTCGCGATCCGAGAGCTCCTACAATGAGCAGTTCTTC
TRBV24-1,TRBJ2-7,TRBD1,NA,CATTPHRDSKPYEQYF,TGTGCCACCACCCCTCACCGGGACAGCAAACCCTACGAGCAGTACTTC
TRBV2,TRBJ2-2,TRBD1,NA,CASQQQGTGELFF,TGTGCCAGCCAACAACAGGGGACCGGGGAGCTGTTTTTT
TRBV7-9,TRBJ1-5,NA,many,CASSTDGQPNQPQHF,TGTGCCAGCAGCACAGATGGGCAGCCAAATCAGCCCCAGCATTTT
TRBV29-1,TRBJ1-5,NA,NA,CSVEEGGTGQPQHF,TGCAGCGTTGAAGAAGGGGGTACCGGTCAGCCCCAGCATTTT
TRBV5-1,TRBJ1-1,NA,NA,CASSLAGERTEAFF,TGCGCCAGCAGCTTGGCTGGGGAGCGCACTGAAGCTTTCTTT
TRBV5-1,TRBJ1-2,TRBD1,NA,CASSPGQGAGTDGYTF,TGCGCCAGCAGCCCGGGACAGGGGGCAGGGACGGATGGCTACACCTTC
TRBV14,TRBJ1-2,NA,NA,CASSQQGPLGGLDYGYTF,TGTGCCAGCAGCCAACAGGGACCACTGGGGGGGTTGGACTATGGCTACACCTTC
TRBV9,TRBJ2-5,TRBD2,NA,CASSVVGTIQETQYF,TGTGCCAGCAGCGTAGTTGGGACTATTCAAGAGACCCAGTACTTC
TRBV7-8,TRBJ2-7,NA,NA,CASSQTANPYEQYF,TGTGCCAGCAGCCAGACAGCGAACCCCTACGAGCAGTACTTC
TRBV6-5,TRBJ1-2,NA,NA,CASSTTFRGVGYTF,TGTGCCAGCTCAACAACTTTCAGGGGAGTAGGCTACACCTTC
TRBV27,TRBJ2-7,NA,NA,CASTDRDNSYEQYF,TGTGCCAGCACCGACCGGGACAATTCCTACGAGCAGTACTTC
TRBV5-8,TRBJ1-2,TRBD1,NA,CASSLRGTTGIF,TGTGCCAGCAGCTTGCGGGGTACGACAGGGATCTTC
TRBV7-9,TRBJ1-3,NA,NA,CASSLAGRGSYAGNTIYF,TGTGCCAGCAGCTTAGCGGGGCGGGGGAGTTATGCCGGAAACACCATATATTTT
TRBV13,TRBJ1-1,NA,NA,CASSPLDRNTEAFF,TGTGCCAGCAGCCCCCTCGACAGGAACACTGAAGCTTTCTTT
TRBV7-2,TRBJ1-1,NA,NA,CASSLTANTEAFF,TGTGCCAGCAGCCTAACAGCGAACACTGAAGCTTTCTTT
TRBV28,TRBJ2-3,NA,NA,CASSSKFDTQYF,TGTGCCAGCAGTTCCAAATTTGATACGCAGTATTTT
TRBV6-4,TRBJ2-2,NA,NA,CASSEDSTGELFF,TGTGCCAGCAGTGAAGACAGCACCGGGGAGCTGTTTTTT
TRBV19,TRBJ1-2,NA,NA,CASSDKATYGYTF,TGTGCCAGTAGCGACAAGGCAACCTATGGCTACACCTTC
TRBV6-5,TRBJ2-7,NA,NA,CASSSQGRGYEQYF,TGTGCCAGCAGTTCCCAGGGTAGGGGATACGAGCAGTACTTC
TRBV15,TRBJ2-1,TRBD2,NA,CATSRGLAGADEQFF,TGTGCCACCAGCAGAGGTCTAGCGGGAGCAGATGAGCAGTTCTTC
TRBV12-3/TRBV12-4,TRBJ1-6,TRBD1,NA,CASRPGGSPLHF,TGTGCCAGCAGACCAGGGGGGTCACCCCTCCACTTT
TRBV4-1,TRBJ2-5,TRBD2,NA,CASSPGLADATMAEKETQYF,TGCGCCAGCAGCCCGGGACTAGCGGACGCCACCATGGCGGAAAAAGAGACCCAGTACTTC
TRBV28,TRBJ2-7,TRBD2,NA,CASTSGHIYEQYF,TGTGCCAGCACTAGCGGGCATATCTACGAGCAGTACTTC
TRBV7-9,TRBJ1-6,TRBD1,NA,CASSSRDRGHSPLHF,TGTGCCAGCAGCTCCCGGGACAGGGGGCACTCACCCCTCCACTTT
TRBV28,TRBJ1-4,TRBD1,NA,CASSLFQGALGEKLFF,TGTGCCAGCAGTTTATTTCAGGGGGCGCTTGGTGAAAAACTGTTTTTT
TRBV7-2,TRBJ1-2,TRBD1,NA,CASSLNEGALNGYTF,TGTGCCAGCAGCTTAAACGAGGGGGCTCTGAATGGCTACACCTTC
TRBV4-1,TRBJ2-3,TRBD2,NA,CASSQDDAGAADTQYF,TGCGCCAGCAGCCAAGACGACGCGGGAGCGGCAGATACGCAGTATTTT
TRBV3-1/TRBV3-2,TRBJ2-1,NA,NA,CASSLSGYNEQFF,TGTGCCAGCAGCCTTTCCGGCTACAATGAGCAGTTCTTC